These 2 T cell receptor beta chains were all obtained from the same sample, sequenced in a study of blood T cells in healthy people across ages. For the second PCR, which ran for roughly 6 to 12 cycles, a sample-barcoded 5' primer and a J-beta primer mix were used. MiXCR was run by TCRdb on the 5' RACE reads, yielding one entry per CDR3 protein. The table records almost 800,000 distinct CDR3 sequences, roughly 50% of them present only once. The sequencing input was blood. These receptors came from a man aged 25-45 years in good health.

This chain joins TRBV2 and TRBJ2-3; possibly TRBD2 for D (6 bases). This CDR3 region has 13 residues. V dropped 5 bases and J dropped 3 bases, with 9 bases sitting between them. In germline, CDR1 is SNHLY, CDR2 FYNNEI. Here the CDR3 reads CASSKDYTDTQYF. As DNA, the CDR3 is TGTGCCAGCAGTAAGGACTATACAGATACGCAGTATTTT.

In nucleotides, the CDR3 is TGTGCCAGCAGCAAACCCTTCGGGACAGGGGGCTACGAGCAGTACTTC. It is translated as CASSKPFGTGGYEQYF. The chain links TRBV21-1 to TRBJ2-7; the listed D gene, TRBD1, was not tested against the DNA. TRBV21-1 is shown as a pseudogene. The CDR3 runs 16 residues.